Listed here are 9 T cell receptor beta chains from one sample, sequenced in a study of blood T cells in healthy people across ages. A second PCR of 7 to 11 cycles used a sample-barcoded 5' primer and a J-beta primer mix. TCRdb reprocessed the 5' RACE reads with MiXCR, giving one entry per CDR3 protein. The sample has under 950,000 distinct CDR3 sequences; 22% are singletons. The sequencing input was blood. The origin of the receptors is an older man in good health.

CDR3 region: CSAADSAGGPETQYF. CDR3 nucleotides: TGCAGTGCTGCAGATTCGGCGGGAGGACCAGAGACCCAGTACTTC. V is TRBV20-1 and J is TRBJ2-5, with 8 bases fitting TRBD2. The germline CDR1 and CDR2 sequences are DFQATT and SNEGSKA (reference sequence). V lost 5 bases to trimming and J lost 4 bases; unmatched junction nucleotides: 12. This CDR3 spans 15 amino acids.

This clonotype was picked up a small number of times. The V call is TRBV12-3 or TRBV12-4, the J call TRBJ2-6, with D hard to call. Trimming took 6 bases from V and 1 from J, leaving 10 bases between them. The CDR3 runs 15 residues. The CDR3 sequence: CASRQQNSGANVLTF. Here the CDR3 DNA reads TGTGCCAGCAGACAACAAAATTCTGGGGCCAACGTCCTGACTTTC.

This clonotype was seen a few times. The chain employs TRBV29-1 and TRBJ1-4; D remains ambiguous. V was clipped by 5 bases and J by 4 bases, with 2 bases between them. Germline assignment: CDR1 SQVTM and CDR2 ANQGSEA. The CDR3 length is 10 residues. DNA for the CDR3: TGCAGCGTTCGTAATGAAAAACTGTTTTTT. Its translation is CSVRNEKLFF.

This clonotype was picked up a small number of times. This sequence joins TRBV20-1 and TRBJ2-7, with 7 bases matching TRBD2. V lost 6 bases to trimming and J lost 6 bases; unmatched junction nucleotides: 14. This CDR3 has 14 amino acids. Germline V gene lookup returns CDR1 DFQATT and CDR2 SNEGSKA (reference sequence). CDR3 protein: CSAPHWGGSFEQYF. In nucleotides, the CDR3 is TGCAGTGCCCCCCACTGGGGGGGGAGTTTCGAGCAGTACTTC.

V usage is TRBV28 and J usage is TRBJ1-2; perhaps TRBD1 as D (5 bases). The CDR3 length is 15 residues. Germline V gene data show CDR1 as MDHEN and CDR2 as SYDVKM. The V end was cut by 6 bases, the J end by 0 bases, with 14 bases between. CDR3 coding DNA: TGTGCCAGCAGGCCCCAAGGGACTCCTAACTATGGCTACACCTTC. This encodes CASRPQGTPNYGYTF.

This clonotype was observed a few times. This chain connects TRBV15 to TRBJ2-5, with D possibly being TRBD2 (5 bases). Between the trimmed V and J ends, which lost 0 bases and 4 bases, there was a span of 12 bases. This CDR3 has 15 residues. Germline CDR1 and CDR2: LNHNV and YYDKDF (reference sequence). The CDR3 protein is CATSRDLGEGETQYF. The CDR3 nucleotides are TGTGCCACCAGCAGAGATTTAGGCGAGGGAGAGACCCAGTACTTC.

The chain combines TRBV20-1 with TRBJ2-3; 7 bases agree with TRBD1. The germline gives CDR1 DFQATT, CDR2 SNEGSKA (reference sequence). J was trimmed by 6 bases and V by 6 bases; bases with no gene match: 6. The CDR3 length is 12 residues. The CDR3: CSAKPGQDTQYF. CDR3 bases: TGCAGTGCGAAACCGGGACAGGATACGCAGTATTTT.

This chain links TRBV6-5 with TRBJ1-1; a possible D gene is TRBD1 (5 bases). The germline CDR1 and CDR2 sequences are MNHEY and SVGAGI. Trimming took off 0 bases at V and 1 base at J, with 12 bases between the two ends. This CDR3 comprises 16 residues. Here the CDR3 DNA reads TGTGCCAGCAGTTACTCCTCGGGGGGGAAGAACACTGAAGCTTTCTTT. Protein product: CASSYSSGGKNTEAFF.

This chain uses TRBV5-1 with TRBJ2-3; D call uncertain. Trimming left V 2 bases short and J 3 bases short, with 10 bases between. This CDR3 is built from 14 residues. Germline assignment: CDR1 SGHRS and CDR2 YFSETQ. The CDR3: CASSLPRETDTQYF. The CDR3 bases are TGCGCCAGCAGCTTACCCCGAGAGACAGATACGCAGTATTTT.